These 29 T cell receptor beta chains originate from one sample sequenced in a study of blood T cell repertoires in COVID-19 (dated by TCRdb to about 2020). Libraries were constructed by the immunoSEQ multiplex PCR assay. TCRdb mirrors the immuneACCESS table, restricted to in-frame sequences. Some clones are absent from its copies; in checked studies, under half trace to an unresolved V gene, and the reason for the others is unknown. This sample is represented by more than 85,000 clones; less than 85% of them were singletons. The ten largest clones take up more than 4% of the sample. The sample comprised peripheral blood. These TCRs come from a human donor in a cohort sampled during active or convalescent COVID-19.

This clone showed up just a few times. This rearrangement joins TRBV13 to TRBJ2-5; 8 nucleotides match TRBD2. The CDR3 runs 17 residues. Germline lookup yields CDR1 PRHDT and CDR2 FYEKMQ (reference sequence). After removal of 1 base from V and 4 bases from J, the junction contained 11 bases not matched to a gene. CDR3 amino acids: CASSLAESTSARETQYF. CDR3 nucleotides: TGTGCCAGCAGCTTAGCGGAATCGACTAGCGCTAGAGAGACCCAGTACTTC. Looking up the rest from reference TRBV13 and TRBJ2-5 gives the full variable domain: AAGVIQSPRHLIKEKRETATLKCYPIPRHDTVYWYQQGPGQDPQFLISFYEKMQSDKGSIPDRFSAQQFSDYHSELNMSSLELGDSALYFCASSLAESTSARETQYFGPGTRLLVL.

About this clone itself: Other DNA sequences in this sample translate to the same CDR3. The chain is built from TRBV5-1 and TRBJ2-7; 8 bases match TRBD1. J was trimmed by 2 bases and V by 4 bases; bases with no gene match: 5. CDR3 length equals 14 residues. CDR1 and CDR2 from the germline V gene are SGHRS and YFSETQ. CDR3 in amino acids: CASSPGTGAYEQYF. CDR3 nucleotides: TGCGCCAGCAGCCCCGGGACAGGCGCCTACGAGCAGTACTTC.

The V gene is TRBV28, the J gene TRBJ2-5; 12 bases are shared with TRBD2. V was clipped by 3 bases and J by 5 bases; unmatched bases: 7. Germline CDR1 and CDR2: MDHEN and SYDVKM. The CDR3 contains 16 residues. CDR3 nucleotide sequence: TGTGCCAGCAGTTTCCTGACTAGCGGGAGAGGGGAGACCCAGTACTTC. Its translation: CASSFLTSGRGETQYF.

Written as DNA, the CDR3 is TGTGCCAGCAGTTTATCGAGGGGGTACGGGACTAGAGGTCCGGGTGAGCAGTACTTC. The encoded protein is CASSLSRGYGTRGPGEQYF. The J gene is TRBJ2-7, the V gene TRBV27, with TRBD2 identical over 8 bases. CDR3 length: 19 amino acids. Germline V gene data show CDR1 as MNHEY and CDR2 as SMNVEV (reference sequence). Losses at the gene ends were 0 bases for V and 7 bases for J; bases not matched to a gene: 20.

The rearrangement links TRBV5-1 to TRBJ2-5; TRBD1 matches 8 bases. Germline assignment: CDR1 SGHRS and CDR2 YFSETQ. The CDR3 sequence is 14 residues long. With V trimmed by 0 bases and J by 2 bases, 0 bases remained unmatched. The CDR3 region has the DNA TGCGCCAGCAGCTTGGACAGGGGGCAAGAGACCCAGTACTTC. It encodes CASSLDRGQETQYF.

The gene calls are TRBV7-2 and TRBJ2-7, with 10 bases aligning to TRBD1. V dropped 5 bases and J dropped 5; count of bases not matched to a gene: 6. The CDR3 sequence is 14 residues long. The germline V gene encodes CDR1 SGHTA and CDR2 FQGNSA. The CDR3 protein is CASSMTGGSNEQYF. CDR3 nucleotides: TGTGCCAGCAGCATGACAGGGGGCTCGAACGAGCAGTACTTC.

The chain is built from TRBV5-4 and TRBJ2-5; D is possibly TRBD1 (5 bases). Germline V gene sequence: CDR1 SGHNT, CDR2 YYREEE (reference sequence). V gave up 4 bases and J gave up 5 bases, with 15 bases separating them. The CDR3 totals 14 residues. The CDR3 DNA reads TGTGCCAGCAGCACGACCCAGGGTCGGGAGACCCAGTACTTC. Its protein is CASSTTQGRETQYF.

The chain is built from TRBV7-2 and TRBJ1-5, with TRBD1 identical over 12 bases. In germline, CDR1 is SGHTA, CDR2 FQGNSA. V was clipped by 5 bases and J by 7 bases; unmatched bases: 9. The CDR3 covers 16 residues. Here the CDR3 reads CASSLGQGARGQPQHF. The CDR3 DNA follows: TGTGCCAGCAGCCTGGGACAGGGGGCGAGGGGGCAGCCCCAGCATTTT.

V usage is TRBV3-1 (or the pseudogene TRBV3-2) and J usage is TRBJ2-1, with a tentative D call TRBD2 (5 bases). The CDR3 covers 17 residues. Between the trimmed V and J ends, which lost 3 bases and 6 bases, there was a span of 21 bases. The germline gives CDR1 LGHDT, CDR2 YNNKEL (reference sequence). The CDR3 protein is CASSQDSAWERFNEQFF. CDR3 coding DNA: TGTGCCAGCAGCCAGGATAGTGCGTGGGAGCGCTTCAATGAGCAGTTCTTC.

The chain employs TRBV14 and TRBJ1-6; D ambiguous. Trimming took 4 bases from V and 9 from J, leaving 16 bases between them. Germline-derived CDR1 and CDR2 are SGHDN and FVKESK. The CDR3 spans 15 residues. The DNA of the CDR3 is TGTGCCAGCAGCCGGGAGGGAGCTATTCGTTCACCCCTCCACTTT. This translates into CASSREGAIRSPLHF.

This clone turned up a few times. The chain is built from TRBV6-1 and TRBJ1-2, with 12 positions matching TRBD1. After removal of 4 bases from V and 7 bases from J, the junction contained 16 bases not matched to a gene. The V gene's germline CDR1 is MNHNS and CDR2 SASEGT. This CDR3 has 18 amino acids. The DNA for the CDR3 is TGTGCCAGCAGTGGTGATCGACCCGGGGACAGGGGGCGTTTTGGCTACACCTTC. This translates into CASSGDRPGDRGRFGYTF.

This sequence joins TRBV7-2 and TRBJ2-5; 8 bases map to TRBD2. Per the germline V gene, CDR1 is SGHTA and CDR2 is FQGNSA. V lost 9 bases and J lost 1; bases outside the gene matches: 7. The CDR3 contains 14 residues. CDR3 nucleotides: TGTGCCAGTGGTACTAGCGGACTCCAAGAGACCCAGTACTTC. Translation gives CASGTSGLQETQYF. Using reference TRBV7-2 and TRBJ2-5 for the parts outside the CDR3, the full variable domain is GAGVSQSPSNKVTEKGKDVELRCDPISGHTALYWYRQSLGQGLEFLIYFQGNSAPDKSGLPSDRFSAERTGGSVSTLTIQRTQQEDSAVYLCASGTSGLQETQYFGPGTRLLVL.

The V gene is TRBV27, the J gene TRBJ2-1; 11 bases fit TRBD1. The CDR3 is made up of 17 amino acids. The germline CDR1 and CDR2 sequences are MNHEY and SMNVEV (reference sequence). Trimming removed 4 bases from V and 9 bases from J; junction bases left unmatched: 14. As DNA, the CDR3 is TGTGCCAGCAGTTCCATGACCGGGACAGGGGGGTTACGTGAGCAGTTCTTC. As protein: CASSSMTGTGGLREQFF.

The chain joins TRBV28 to TRBJ1-6; TRBD1 is a possible D gene (6 bases). V lost 6 bases to trimming and J lost 9 bases, with 21 bases between them. Germline V CDR1 and CDR2: MDHEN, SYDVKM. CDR3 length: 16 residues. This CDR3 is CASRQGYRAGFSPLHF. DNA for the CDR3: TGTGCCAGCAGGCAGGGGTACAGGGCCGGTTTTTCACCCCTCCACTTT.

This clone was counted only a few times. This chain links TRBV10-3 with TRBJ2-1; D gene uncertain. The length of the CDR3 is 13 residues. V shed 3 bases and J shed 9 bases, with 12 bases lying between them. The germline V gene encodes CDR1 ENHRY and CDR2 SYGVKD. CDR3: CAISDYNPLEQFF. In nucleotides, the CDR3 is TGTGCCATCAGTGATTACAACCCCCTTGAGCAGTTCTTC.

The chain has TRBV12-3 or TRBV12-4 and TRBJ1-6; D gene ambiguous. Trimming removed 6 bases from V and 0 bases from J, with 3 bases in between. The CDR3 extends over 13 amino acids. The CDR3 loop reads CASRSSYNSPLHF. In DNA form, the CDR3 reads TGTGCCAGCAGGAGCTCCTATAATTCACCCCTCCACTTT.

J is TRBJ2-7 and V is TRBV11-2; 11 nucleotides align to TRBD2. After removal of 1 base from V and 5 bases from J, the junction contained 7 bases not matched to a gene. Germline V gives CDR1 SGHAT, CDR2 FQNNGV. CDR3 length: 16 amino acids. The CDR3 region has the DNA TGTGCCAGCAGCTTAGGGCTAGCGGGGGGAGGGGACGAGCAGTACTTC. It specifies CASSLGLAGGGDEQYF.

This clone was detected only a few times. The CDR3 loop is CASSRGQGGYEQYF. DNA of the CDR3: TGTGCCAGCAGCCGCGGACAGGGGGGGTACGAGCAGTACTTC. The chain carries TRBV5-4 and TRBJ2-7, with 10 bases aligning to TRBD1. Trimming cost V 4 bases and J 4 bases; bases outside gene matches: 5. The CDR3 spans 14 residues. CDR1 is SGHNT and CDR2 is YYREEE in the germline V gene (reference sequence).

The chain links TRBV29-1 to TRBJ1-6, with no clear D. V lost 7 bases and J lost 7, with 14 bases in between. Germline V gives CDR1 SQVTM, CDR2 ANQGSEA. This CDR3 comprises 13 residues. The CDR3 protein is CSASSGGNSPLHF. CDR3 sequence (DNA): TGCAGCGCTTCGTCAGGAGGGAATTCACCCCTCCACTTT. Full variable domain (rest looked up from reference TRBV29-1 and TRBJ1-6): SAVISQKPSRDICQRGTSLTIQCQVDSQVTMMFWYRQQPGQSLTLIATANQGSEATYESGFVIDKFPISRPNLTFSTLTVSNMSPEDSSIYLCSASSGGNSPLHFGNGTRLTVT.

This clone has more than one count but fewer than ten. Written as DNA, the CDR3 is TGTGCCAGAAGCGTCATGATACAGGGTTTCGGATCACCCCTCCACTTT. Translating it yields CARSVMIQGFGSPLHF. The chain couples TRBV5-3 to TRBJ1-6; perhaps TRBD1 as D (6 bases). TRBV5-3 is identified as an open reading frame with a role that is uncertain. The V end was cut by 4 bases, the J end by 10 bases, with 21 bases between. CDR3 length: 16 residues.

The chain couples TRBV10-3 to TRBJ2-1, with 9 bases fitting TRBD2. V lost 8 bases, J lost 9 bases, and 14 bases stayed unmatched. CDR1 and CDR2 from the germline V gene are ENHRY and SYGVKD. This CDR3 spans 15 amino acids. Here the CDR3 reads CAIRAASGETTEQFF. The CDR3, as DNA: TGTGCCATCCGGGCGGCTAGCGGGGAAACCACTGAGCAGTTCTTC.

This clone showed up just once. The chain carries TRBV27 and TRBJ1-1; TRBD1 aligns across 7 bases. CDR3 size: 16 residues. The trim removed 4 bases at V and 0 bases at J, leaving 8 bases unmatched. The V gene's germline CDR1 is MNHEY and CDR2 SMNVEV (reference sequence). The CDR3 reads CASSSTGTVMNTEAFF. The CDR3 region has the DNA TGTGCCAGCAGTTCTACCGGGACAGTCATGAACACTGAAGCTTTCTTT.

V and J are TRBV11-2 and TRBJ2-6, with 10 bases fitting TRBD2. This CDR3 is built from 19 residues. V trimming: 1 base; J trimming: 2 bases; junction bases outside the gene matches: 8. Germline lookup yields CDR1 SGHAT and CDR2 FQNNGV. The CDR3 bases are TGTGCCAGCAGCTTAGCTGGTAGCGGGAGGAGAGCTGGGGCCAACGTCCTGACTTTC. It codes for CASSLAGSGRRAGANVLTF.

This chain uses TRBV10-3 with TRBJ2-3, with D unresolved. Germline CDR1 ENHRY, CDR2 SYGVKD. The CDR3 has 14 residues. The V and J ends lost 10 bases and 3 bases respectively, with 17 bases between them. CDR3 bases: TGTGCCACAGCTTATAGGAGTCTGACAGATACGCAGTATTTT. This codes for CATAYRSLTDTQYF.

The V gene is TRBV6-2 or TRBV6-3, the J gene TRBJ1-1; D may be TRBD1 (6 bases). CDR1 and CDR2 from the germline V gene are MNHEY and SVGEGT. The V and J ends lost 2 bases and 0 bases respectively, with 16 bases between them. The CDR3 extends over 17 amino acids. The CDR3 bases are TGTGCCAGCAGTTACGTAACAGGGAGAAGGATGAACACTGAAGCTTTCTTT. This translates into CASSYVTGRRMNTEAFF.

The sample holds a few counts of this clone. The rearrangement links TRBV14 to TRBJ2-7; possible D gene TRBD1, 5 bases. Trimming stripped 2 bases from V and 4 bases from J, with 15 bases between. The germline CDR1 and CDR2 sequences are SGHDN and FVKESK. CDR3 length: 15 residues. CDR3 sequence (DNA): TGTGCCAGCAGCCAACTATACAGGAAACAATACGAGCAGTACTTC. This gives the protein CASSQLYRKQYEQYF.

This rearrangement joins TRBV12-2 to TRBJ1-5; TRBD1, as called in the table, went unchecked against the DNA. TRBV12-2 is recorded as a pseudogene. The CDR3 length is 14 residues. The DNA of the CDR3 is TGTGCAAGTCGCTCGGACACCGGCAATCAGCCCCAGCATTTT. This encodes CASRSDTGNQPQHF.

The chain joins TRBV7-9 to TRBJ2-5; 7 nucleotides agree with TRBD2. This CDR3 contains 15 residues. Germline CDR1 is SEHNR and CDR2 is FQNEAQ (reference sequence). The trim removed 5 bases at V and 1 base at J, leaving 7 bases unmatched. Here the CDR3 reads CASSLATSAQETQYF. DNA for the CDR3: TGTGCCAGCAGCCTGGCCACTAGCGCCCAAGAGACCCAGTACTTC.

This clone was seen more than once but under ten times. J is TRBJ1-1 and V is TRBV7-9; D gene ambiguous. Trimming stripped 1 base from V and 1 base from J, with 10 bases between. The CDR3 extends over 15 amino acids. Germline-derived CDR1 and CDR2 are SEHNR and FQNEAQ (reference sequence). The CDR3 bases are TGTGCCAGCAGCTTAGGGATAGCCAGGAACACTGAAGCTTTCTTT. It encodes CASSLGIARNTEAFF.